This T cell receptor (beta chain) was found in a study of OX40 agonist ivuxolimab in advanced cancers. Germline lookup yields CDR1 SNHLY and CDR2 FYNNEI. V was cut by 3 bases and J by 4 bases, with 9 bases left in between. CDR3 length: 13 residues. Sequenced by immunoSEQ multiplex PCR; TCRdb stores in-frame clones only, minus some. The data show around 56,000 clones, roughly 80% seen once. This clonotype originated in an adult with an advanced solid tumor such as melanoma, head and neck, liver or kidney cancer. V gene TRBV2 combines with J gene TRBJ1-2; D unclear. This specimen consisted of CD4+ or CD8+ T cells sorted from blood, obtained in a trial of the OX40 agonist ivuxolimab. CDR3 region: CASSDIPSYGYTF. CDR3 nucleotides: TGTGCCAGCAGTGATATTCCCTCCTATGGCTACACCTTC.